What follows are 4 T cell receptor beta chains derived from one specimen sequenced in a study. One entry per CDR3 protein results from TCRdb running MiXCR on the RT-PCR reads. Of about 680,000 distinct CDR3 sequences listed, 14% are singletons. Input material: memory CD4+ T cells from blood. The receptor source for this set is a female donor in good health, serving as a healthy control.

This clonotype was recorded at least ten times. The chain recombines TRBV7-2 with TRBJ2-5; D gene unclear. Deletions cut 6 bases from V and 2 bases from J, with 13 bases between. Germline-derived CDR1 and CDR2 are SGHTA and FQGNSA. The CDR3 sequence is 14 residues long. The CDR3 region has the DNA TGTGCCAGCAGTACAACGGCCTTTCAAGAGACCCAGTACTTC. The encoded protein is CASSTTAFQETQYF.

This clonotype was counted ten times or more. This chain links TRBV5-6 with TRBJ2-3; 11 bases agree with TRBD2. Germline assignment: CDR1 SGHDT and CDR2 YYEEEE. There are 16 residues in the CDR3. V dropped 3 bases and J dropped 0; count of bases not matched to a gene: 3. The CDR3, as DNA: TGTGCCAGCAGCTCGGGACTAGCGGTGAGCACAGATACGCAGTATTTT. Amino acid sequence: CASSSGLAVSTDTQYF. Using reference TRBV5-6 and TRBJ2-3 for the parts outside the CDR3, the full variable domain is DAGVTQSPTHLIKTRGQQVTLRCSPKSGHDTVSWYQQALGQGPQFIFQYYEEEERQRGNFPDRFSGHQFPNYSSELNVNALLLGDSALYLCASSSGLAVSTDTQYFGPGTRLTVL.

The sample holds many counts of this clonotype. The chain carries TRBV6-2 or TRBV6-3 and TRBJ2-6; D not resolved. The germline V gene has CDR1 MNHEY and CDR2 SVGEGT. V shed 10 bases and J shed 0 bases, with 13 bases lying between them. The CDR3 is 15 residues long. CDR3 region: CATNDGPSGANVLTF. CDR3 DNA sequence: TGTGCCACCAACGACGGGCCCTCTGGGGCCAACGTCCTGACTTTC.

This clonotype was seen a few times. The chain combines TRBV7-2 with TRBJ2-7, with TRBD1 identical over 7 bases. Germline V gene sequence: CDR1 SGHTA, CDR2 FQGNSA. CDR3 length: 13 amino acids. The V and J ends lost 5 bases and 6 bases, in that order; junction bases with no gene match: 7. The CDR3 is CASSPQTGVEQYF. The CDR3 DNA sequence: TGTGCCAGCAGCCCACAAACAGGGGTCGAGCAGTACTTC.